This record covers a single T cell receptor (beta chain). The repertoire was sequenced with immunoSEQ multiplex PCR; TCRdb's copy has only in-frame clones and lacks some. The sample lists 200,000 or so clones, about 90% occurring once. The entry originates in a study of blood T cell repertoires in COVID-19. CDR3 size: 16 residues. Germline V gene data show CDR1 as MNHEY and CDR2 as SMNVEV (reference sequence). V was clipped by 0 bases and J by 0 bases, with 8 bases between them. The genes are TRBV27 and TRBJ1-4; perhaps TRBD1 as D (5 bases). This clonotype was sampled from a middle-aged man with active or convalescent COVID-19. Sequencing used peripheral blood. Written as DNA, the CDR3 is TGTGCCAGCAGTTTATCGGGGGGGTCAACTAATGAAAAACTGTTTTTT. Translation gives CASSLSGGSTNEKLFF.